Shown below are 21 T cell receptor beta chains from a single sample sequenced in a study of Ad26.COV2.S vaccination and SARS-CoV-2 variants. This sample's treatment: roughly 20 received Ad26.COV2.S at low or high dose, single or two shots; a few received placebo; per-sample allocation not given. Sampling was done on day 63 after the first vaccine or placebo injection. TCRdb keeps only in-frame clones here, not all; method: immunoSEQ multiplex PCR. The sample records around 370,000 clones, approximately 85% being singletons. The material sequenced was peripheral blood, taken in a trial of Ad26.COV2.S vaccine versus placebo. These receptors were obtained from a person aged 18 to 59 who received the Ad26.COV2.S COVID-19 vaccine or a placebo.

The count of this clone is one. The rearrangement uses TRBV15 and TRBJ1-2, with 7 bases that match TRBD1. The CDR3 extends over 13 amino acids. Germline V gene data show CDR1 as LNHNV and CDR2 as YYDKDF (reference sequence). The junction had 6 bases not matched to a gene; V was cut back by 3 bases and J by 8 bases. The CDR3 nucleotides are TGTGCCACCAGCAGCGACAGGGCGGGGGGCTACACCTTC. Protein product: CATSSDRAGGYTF.

This chain uses TRBV28 with TRBJ2-3; 7 bases line up with TRBD2. This CDR3 comprises 14 residues. After removal of 7 bases from V and 5 bases from J, the junction contained 9 bases not matched to a gene. Germline V gene lookup returns CDR1 MDHEN and CDR2 SYDVKM. In DNA, the CDR3 is TGTGCCAGCACACCCAGCGGGGTAATAGATACGCAGTATTTT. Its translation: CASTPSGVIDTQYF.

This sequence joins TRBV2 and TRBJ2-3, with TRBD2 identical over 7 bases. This CDR3 has 15 amino acids. Germline V lookup: CDR1 SNHLY, CDR2 FYNNEI. V shed 4 bases, J shed 4 bases, and the junction held 8 bases outside the gene matches. The CDR3 protein is CASSGSGAGADTQYF. CDR3 coding DNA: TGTGCCAGCAGTGGGAGCGGGGCGGGCGCAGATACGCAGTATTTT.

The chain employs TRBV7-2 and TRBJ2-3; TRBD2 aligns across 10 bases. The V gene end was trimmed by 0 bases and the J gene end by 0 bases; junction bases not matched to a gene: 12. Per the germline V gene, CDR1 is SGHTA and CDR2 is FQGNSA. This CDR3 comprises 20 residues. The CDR3 loop is CASSLALPSSGGTSTDTQYF. The CDR3 bases are TGTGCCAGCAGCTTAGCTCTACCCTCTAGCGGGGGAACTAGCACAGATACGCAGTATTTT.

V is TRBV29-1 and J is TRBJ2-7; D is ambiguous. CDR1 is SQVTM, CDR2 ANQGSEA, per germline. CDR3 length: 11 amino acids. Trimming stripped 1 base from V and 3 bases from J, with 4 bases between. CDR3 residues: CSVEADYEQYF. The CDR3 DNA is TGCAGCGTTGAAGCGGACTACGAGCAGTACTTC.

V gene TRBV4-3 combines with J gene TRBJ2-2; no firm D call. V dropped 1 base and J dropped 5 bases, with 11 bases sitting between them. Germline values: CDR1 LGHNA, CDR2 YSLEER. This CDR3 is built from 15 residues. CDR3 protein: CASSQAPLGTGELFF. CDR3 bases: TGCGCCAGCAGCCAAGCCCCTCTGGGTACCGGGGAGCTGTTTTTT.

The chain recombines TRBV21-1 with TRBJ1-3; the D segment call TRBD1 is taken from the table without a DNA check. TRBV21-1 has pseudogene status. This CDR3 region has 16 residues. The CDR3 DNA sequence: TGTGCCAGCAGCCGGGACAGGGTGATTTCTGGAAACACCATATATTTT. This sequence encodes CASSRDRVISGNTIYF.

The V call is TRBV4-3, the J call TRBJ1-4, with D unresolved. Germline V lookup: CDR1 LGHNA, CDR2 YSLEER. The CDR3 is made up of 15 amino acids. Trimming removed 0 bases from V and 5 bases from J, with 10 bases in between. For the CDR3, the DNA is TGCGCCAGCAGCCAAGATACCCGAGACAATGAAAAACTGTTTTTT. This translates into CASSQDTRDNEKLFF.

The V and J genes are TRBV9 and TRBJ1-4, with a tentative D call TRBD1 (5 bases). The ends were cut back, 0 bases at V and 9 bases at J, with 12 bases in the middle. The V gene's germline CDR1 is SGDLS and CDR2 YYNGEE. The CDR3 has 14 amino acids. In nucleotides, the CDR3 is TGTGCCAGCAGCGTAGCTAGGGGCGGTAAAAAACTGTTTTTT. Protein: CASSVARGGKKLFF.

The rearrangement uses TRBV5-1 and TRBJ2-1; maybe TRBD2 (6 bases). CDR3 length: 13 amino acids. The germline gives CDR1 SGHRS, CDR2 YFSETQ. Trimming took off 4 bases at V and 9 bases at J, with 14 bases between the two ends. This chain's CDR3 is CASSLLGGTEQFF. CDR3 in DNA: TGCGCCAGCAGCCTACTTGGGGGGACTGAGCAGTTCTTC.

The chain has TRBV27 and TRBJ1-2, with 9 bases fitting TRBD1. CDR1 and CDR2 from the germline V gene are MNHEY and SMNVEV (reference sequence). J was trimmed by 6 bases and V by 5 bases; bases with no gene match: 4. The CDR3 covers 13 residues. The CDR3, as DNA: TGTGCCAGCAGTCAACAGGGGGCGCATGGCTACACCTTC. The encoded protein is CASSQQGAHGYTF.

This chain links TRBV4-3 with TRBJ1-1; TRBD1 matches at 12 bases. Germline assignment: CDR1 LGHNA and CDR2 YSLEER. This CDR3 spans 18 amino acids. J gave up 5 bases and V 3 bases, and 13 bases lay outside the gene matches. The CDR3, as DNA: TGCGCCAGCAGCCACGGGACCGGGACAGGGGGCCGAAGAACTGAAGCTTTCTTT. Protein sequence: CASSHGTGTGGRRTEAFF.

J is TRBJ1-1 and V is TRBV10-1, with a tentative D call TRBD1 (5 bases). The CDR3 is 15 amino acids. Germline CDR1 is WNHNN and CDR2 is SYGVQD (reference sequence). V was clipped by 0 bases and J by 0 bases, with 8 bases between them. The CDR3 DNA is TGCGCCAGCAGTGAGTCGCCAGGGATGAACACTGAAGCTTTCTTT. As protein: CASSESPGMNTEAFF.

This chain joins TRBV3-1 (or the pseudogene TRBV3-2) and TRBJ1-6; D unresolved. This CDR3 contains 17 residues. The V and J ends lost 3 bases and 4 bases respectively, with 16 bases between them. CDR1 is LGHDT, CDR2 YNNKEL, per germline (reference sequence). The CDR3 region has the DNA TGTGCCAGCAGCCATCCCCCGAACAGCCTATATAATTCACCCCTCCACTTT. It translates to CASSHPPNSLYNSPLHF.

The chain carries TRBV6-5 and TRBJ1-5; D call uncertain. CDR3 length equals 13 residues. Trimming left V 10 bases short and J 0 bases short, with 10 bases between. Per the germline V gene, CDR1 is MNHEY and CDR2 is SVGAGI. The CDR3 DNA is TGTGCCACCAGACGGAATAGCAATCAGCCCCAGCATTTT. Translated: CATRRNSNQPQHF.

The chain uses TRBV5-6 and TRBJ2-7; the D call may be TRBD1 or TRBD2 (5 bases each). CDR1 is SGHDT and CDR2 is YYEEEE in the germline V gene. The CDR3 has 16 amino acids. V lost 2 bases and J lost 0, with 15 bases in between. CDR3 sequence: CASSLRTGTYSYEQYF. The CDR3 DNA is TGTGCCAGCAGCTTACGGACCGGGACCTACTCCTACGAGCAGTACTTC.

The chain recombines TRBV11-2 with TRBJ2-2, with D maybe TRBD2 (5 bases). Germline values: CDR1 SGHAT, CDR2 FQNNGV. V was trimmed by 5 bases and J by 2 bases, leaving 21 bases between them. This CDR3 comprises 18 residues. The CDR3 region is CASSPITARTGNTGELFF. CDR3 nucleotide sequence: TGTGCCAGCAGCCCCATTACCGCCCGGACGGGAAACACCGGGGAGCTGTTTTTT. Supplemented by reference TRBV11-2 and TRBJ2-2, the full variable domain reads EAGVAQSPRYKIIEKRQSVAFWCNPISGHATLYWYQQILGQGPKLLIQFQNNGVVDDSQLPKDRFSAERLKGVDSTLKIQPAKLEDSAVYLCASSPITARTGNTGELFFGEGSRLTVL.

The rearrangement links TRBV5-6 to TRBJ2-1; 9 bases are a match to TRBD1. CDR1 and CDR2 from the germline V gene are SGHDT and YYEEEE. The junction had 15 bases not matched to a gene; V was cut back by 4 bases and J by 7 bases. The CDR3 length is 17 residues. Written as DNA, the CDR3 is TGTGCCAGCAGCCTATCAACCGGGACAGGGTTTTGGAATGAGCAGTTCTTC. Translating gives CASSLSTGTGFWNEQFF.

The CDR3 DNA sequence: TGCGCCAGCAGCACGGGACAGCAAGAGACCCAGTACTTC. Amino acids: CASSTGQQETQYF. The rearrangement joins TRBV5-1 to TRBJ2-5; 7 nucleotides match TRBD1. The CDR3 contains 13 residues. Germline V gene data show CDR1 as SGHRS and CDR2 as YFSETQ. V lost 4 bases, J lost 2 bases, and 2 bases stayed unmatched.

This clone was recorded once. For the CDR3, the DNA is TGTGCCAGTAAGGTCGAGTCCAGGGACACCGGGGAGCTGTTTTTT. It is translated as CASKVESRDTGELFF. The gene calls are TRBV19 and TRBJ2-2, with TRBD1 as a possible D gene (5 bases). The CDR3 spans 15 residues. Germline lookup yields CDR1 LNHDA and CDR2 SQIVND (reference sequence). V was pared by 7 bases and J by 3 bases, with 15 bases between.

The chain has TRBV2 and TRBJ2-2; 9 bases match TRBD1. The length of the CDR3 is 21 residues. Germline CDR1 SNHLY, CDR2 FYNNEI. Germline trimming cut 4 bases from V and 4 bases from J; bases unmatched to any gene: 22. CDR3 region: CASSVNRGRFGSRGPTGELFF. For the CDR3, the DNA is TGTGCCAGCAGTGTAAACAGGGGGCGCTTCGGGAGCCGGGGGCCCACCGGGGAGCTGTTTTTT.